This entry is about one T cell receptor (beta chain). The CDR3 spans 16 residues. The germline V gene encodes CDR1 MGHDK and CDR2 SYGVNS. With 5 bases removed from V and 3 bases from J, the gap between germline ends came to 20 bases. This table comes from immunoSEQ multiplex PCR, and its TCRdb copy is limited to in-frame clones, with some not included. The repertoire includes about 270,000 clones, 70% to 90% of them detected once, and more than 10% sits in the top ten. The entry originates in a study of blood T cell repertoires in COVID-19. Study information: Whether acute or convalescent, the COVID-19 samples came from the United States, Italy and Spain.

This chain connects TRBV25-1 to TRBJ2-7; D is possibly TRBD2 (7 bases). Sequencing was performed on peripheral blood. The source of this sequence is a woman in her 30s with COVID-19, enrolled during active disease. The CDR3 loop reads CASSPRGGHWGYEQYF. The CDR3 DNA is TGTGCCAGCAGTCCTAGGGGGGGCCATTGGGGCTACGAGCAGTACTTC.